This T cell receptor beta chain comes out of a study of naive and memory T cell subsets. General study results and limits: Naive repertoires, especially CD8, held a few larger clonotypes, possibly memory cells re-expressing CD45RA. Naive and memory repertoire findings lacked a ground truth for validation.

Points on this clonotype: Its target is not known.

Two oligonucleotides, mixed equimolar, formed the beta constant-region primer covering TRBC1 and TRBC2. Nested alpha and beta constant-region primers with the SP2 primer drove four PCR rounds on ligated cDNA. TCRdb re-derived calls from the UMI-ligation and nested PCR reads in MiXCR, one entry per CDR3 protein. The table lists over 100,000 distinct CDR3 sequences, more than 14% of them singletons. The CDR3 consists of 15 residues. CDR1 LNHDA and CDR2 SQIVND come from the germline V gene (reference sequence). J gave up 4 bases and V 3 bases, and 4 bases lay outside the gene matches. Specimen: naive CD8+ T cells from blood. This TCR was sampled from a human donor in good health. The chain joins TRBV19 to TRBJ2-3; 10 bases align to TRBD2. The CDR3 loop reads CASSILAGVADTQYF. CDR3 nucleotide sequence: TGTGCCAGTAGTATTCTAGCGGGAGTGGCAGATACGCAGTATTTT. Filled out from reference TRBV19 and TRBJ2-3, the complete variable domain reads DGGITQSPKYLFRKEGQNVTLSCEQNLNHDAMYWYRQDPGQGLRLIYYSQIVNDFQKGDIAEGYSVSREKKESFPLTVTSAQKNPTAFYLCASSILAGVADTQYFGPGTRLTVL.